This T cell receptor beta chain was identified during a study of metastatic and nonmetastatic thyroid tumors. Background on the study: Malignant thyroid and benign thyroid patients provided blood and tumor or nodule tissue whose repertoires were compared. General study results and limits: When malignant thyroid tumors were compared with benign nodules, TCR beta diversity was reportedly significantly higher in the malignant tumors. This held in both blood and tumor samples.

This clone was detected only once. Antigen unknown. Among the patients, none had received any treatment before thyroid surgery. Methods used by the authors: CDR3 differences across clinicopathological groups were used to build a distant-metastasis classifier for papillary thyroid cancer. With MiXCR, TCRdb reprocessed the PCR reads. Clone size and V and J calls follow TCRdb, not the original study. The sample has roughly 30,000 clones, roughly 15% seen once. This clonotype was obtained from a female donor with papillary thyroid cancer or a benign thyroid nodule (not recorded which). Some clones in this sample may be carry-over from other donors' samples. The material sequenced was blood.

This CDR3 is CSARATGANYGYTF. Written as DNA, the CDR3 is TGCAGTGCTAGAGCAACTGGAGCTAACTATGGCTACACCTTC. The genes are TRBV20-1 and TRBJ1-2; D unclear. Germline CDR1 is DFQATT and CDR2 is SNEGSKA (reference sequence). V was pared by 1 base and J by 0 bases, with 9 bases between. This CDR3 is built from 14 residues.